The rows below give T cell receptor beta chains drawn from one sample of a study of cytomegalovirus exposure and HLA in healthy donors. Measured with immunoSEQ multiplex PCR; TCRdb has only the in-frame clones, and not every one. The sample lists approximately 170,000 clones, under 85% seen once, with 1.6% in the top ten. Specimen: PBMCs. The receptors come from a young woman in good health and CMV-seronegative. Each CDR3 is given with its conserved first and last residue. A D gene is named only where the DNA matches it firmly. Size is omitted from some rows. Given values are once, few, many or a class for expanded clones.

clone_size j_call v_call d_call cdr3_aa cdr3_nt
few TRBJ1-2 TRBV6-6 - CASSYSREEGVGYTF TGTGCCAGCAGTTACTCGAGGGAGGAGGGTGTCGGCTACACCTTC
- TRBJ2-3 TRBV9 TRBD2 CASSDGTSGGGPDTQYF TGTGCCAGCAGCGACGGGACTAGCGGGGGTGGGCCAGATACGCAGTATTTT
- TRBJ1-1 TRBV29-1 - CSVHPGWITEAFF TGCAGCGTTCATCCAGGATGGATCACTGAAGCTTTCTTT
- TRBJ1-5 TRBV6-1 - CASSFHRDPNQPQHF TGTGCCAGCAGTTTCCACAGGGACCCCAATCAGCCCCAGCATTTT
- TRBJ2-7 TRBV9 - CASSLGGGDSYEQYF TGTGCCAGCAGCTTAGGCGGCGGGGACTCCTACGAGCAGTACTTC
- TRBJ2-6 TRBV2 - CASSSPPGSGANVLTF TGTGCCAGCAGTTCGCCTCCAGGGTCTGGGGCCAACGTCCTGACTTTC
few TRBJ2-7 TRBV30 TRBD1 CAWSVTDRGHEQYF TGTGCCTGGAGTGTAACAGACAGGGGCCACGAGCAGTACTTC
- TRBJ1-1 TRBV27 - CASSFSSQGSGDTEAFF TGTGCCAGCAGTTTTTCCAGTCAGGGGAGTGGGGACACTGAAGCTTTCTTT
few TRBJ2-1 TRBV5-1 TRBD2 CASSFGREGSYNEQFF TGCGCCAGCAGCTTCGGCCGGGAGGGGTCATACAATGAGCAGTTCTTC
- TRBJ2-7 TRBV14 - CASSGQVTYEQYF TGTGCCAGCAGCGGGCAAGTAACCTACGAGCAGTACTTC
once TRBJ1-4 TRBV4-2 TRBD1 CASSQDRIGGREKLFF TGTGCCAGCAGCCAAGACCGGATAGGGGGCAGGGAAAAACTGTTTTTT
- TRBJ1-3 TRBV2 TRBD1 CASSLGQEPLDTIYF TGTGCCAGCAGCCTGGGACAGGAGCCTTTAGACACCATATATTTT
- TRBJ1-3 TRBV6-1 - CASSDSWEAGNTIYF TGTGCCAGCAGTGATTCCTGGGAGGCTGGAAACACCATATATTTT
once TRBJ2-7 TRBV5-1 TRBD1 CASSVRDSDYEQYF TGCGCCAGCAGCGTCCGGGACAGCGATTACGAGCAGTACTTC
- TRBJ2-2 TRBV11-3 TRBD1 CASSLARQGHRTGELFF TGTGCCAGCAGCTTAGCCCGACAGGGGCATCGCACCGGGGAGCTGTTTTTT
- TRBJ1-5 TRBV27 TRBD1 CATGGGSSNQPQHF TGTGCCACCGGAGGGGGCAGTAGCAATCAGCCCCAGCATTTT
- TRBJ1-2 TRBV4-3 - CASSQGLQNYGYTF TGCGCCAGCAGCCAAGGGTTACAGAACTATGGCTACACCTTC
- TRBJ2-2 TRBV27 TRBD2 CASSWGGTGELFF TGTGCCAGCAGTTGGGGGGGCACCGGGGAGCTGTTTTTT
- TRBJ1-6 TRBV14 TRBD1 CASSQDRGLNSPLHF TGTGCCAGCAGCCAAGACAGGGGGCTAAATTCACCCCTCCACTTT
- TRBJ2-1 TRBV19 - CASSIRSRGKGGNEQFF TGTGCCAGTAGTATACGATCGAGGGGGAAGGGGGGGAATGAGCAGTTCTTC
once TRBJ1-2 TRBV18 TRBD1 CASSPRRQGYGYTF TGTGCCAGCTCACCAAGGAGACAGGGGTATGGCTACACCTTC
- TRBJ1-1 TRBV2 - CASRDGTEAFF TGTGCCAGCAGGGATGGGACAGAAGCTTTCTTT
- TRBJ2-7 TRBV28 - CASSFREVIYEQYF TGTGCCAGCAGTTTTCGGGAAGTTATATACGAGCAGTACTTC
- TRBJ1-4 TRBV28 TRBD1 CASSLGGQGAGKLFF TGTGCCAGCAGTTTGGGGGGACAGGGGGCCGGAAAACTGTTTTTT
once TRBJ2-7 TRBV4-3 - CASSQDQNRVFYEQYF TGCGCCAGCAGCCAAGATCAGAACAGGGTTTTCTACGAGCAGTACTTC
- TRBJ2-7 TRBV19 - CASSISPGATYEQYF TGTGCCAGTAGTATCTCGCCAGGGGCGACCTACGAGCAGTACTTC
- TRBJ2-7 TRBV29-1 - CSVFDRPGRGEQYF TGCAGCGTTTTTGACAGGCCCGGCAGGGGCGAGCAGTACTTC
- TRBJ1-1 TRBV27 - CASSLTRAGPMNTEAFF TGTGCCAGCAGTTTAACCAGGGCAGGGCCAATGAACACTGAAGCTTTCTTT
- TRBJ1-1 TRBV28 - CASSSPDRNTEAFF TGTGCCAGCAGCTCCCCGGACAGGAACACTGAAGCTTTCTTT
- TRBJ2-2 TRBV7-3 TRBD2 CASSLTGSRLAVNTGELFF TGTGCCAGCAGCTTAACTGGATCGAGACTAGCGGTTAACACCGGGGAGCTGTTTTTT
- TRBJ2-3 TRBV4-3 - CASNQDFRAKGRDTQYF TGCGCCAGCAACCAAGATTTCCGGGCAAAAGGGAGGGATACGCAGTATTTT
- TRBJ2-3 TRBV9 - CASSVGSSDYTDTQYF TGTGCCAGCAGCGTCGGGTCTAGCGACTACACAGATACGCAGTATTTT
- TRBJ2-3 TRBV4-1 - CASSQGGRTDTQYF TGCGCCAGCAGCCAAGGGGGGCGCACAGATACGCAGTATTTT
- TRBJ2-2 TRBV11-2 - CASSSIRGIDTGELFF TGTGCCAGCAGCTCAATACGGGGGATAGACACCGGGGAGCTGTTTTTT
- TRBJ1-5 TRBV20-1 - CSATNNQPQHF TGCAGTGCGACTAACAATCAGCCCCAGCATTTT
- TRBJ1-5 TRBV28 TRBD1 CASSLTAGGPLAQHF TGTGCCAGCAGTTTGACGGCAGGGGGGCCCCTGGCCCAGCATTTT
once TRBJ2-3 TRBV7-2 - CASSPLPDTQYF TGTGCCAGCAGCCCTCTCCCAGATACGCAGTATTTT
few TRBJ1-6 TRBV11-2 - CASSPLDSSYNSPLHF TGTGCCAGCAGCCCACTCGACAGCTCCTATAATTCACCCCTCCACTTT
- TRBJ2-5 TRBV5-4 - CASSQKGVQETQYF TGTGCCAGCAGCCAAAAGGGGGTCCAAGAGACCCAGTACTTC
- TRBJ2-5 TRBV18 TRBD2 CASSPLSSGRGRETQYF TGTGCCAGCTCACCACTGTCTAGCGGGAGAGGCCGGGAGACCCAGTACTTC